The clone carrying this T cell receptor beta chain was picked up a small number of times. The sample is drawn from a study of blood T cells in healthy people across ages. Healthy Caucasians from Russia aged about 6 to 100 served as donors. There were at least 5 micrograms of total RNA extracted from every sample. Using a J-beta primer mix together with a sample-barcoded 5' primer, a second PCR was run for about 6 to 11 cycles. TCRdb reprocessed the 5' RACE reads with MiXCR, giving one entry per CDR3 protein. The sample contains 950,000 to 1,200,000 distinct CDR3 sequences, approximately 38% of which appear only once. The sequence was obtained from a man aged 18 to 30 in good health. The sequenced sample was blood.

The DNA of the CDR3 is TGCGCCAGCAGTCTAGGCCCCCGGTCTAATGAAAAACTGTTTTTT. This encodes CASSLGPRSNEKLFF. The V and J genes are TRBV4-3 and TRBJ1-4; the D is unclear. The CDR3 contains 15 residues. V lost 6 bases to trimming and J lost 3 bases, with 14 bases between them. Germline CDR1 LGHNA, CDR2 YSLEER.